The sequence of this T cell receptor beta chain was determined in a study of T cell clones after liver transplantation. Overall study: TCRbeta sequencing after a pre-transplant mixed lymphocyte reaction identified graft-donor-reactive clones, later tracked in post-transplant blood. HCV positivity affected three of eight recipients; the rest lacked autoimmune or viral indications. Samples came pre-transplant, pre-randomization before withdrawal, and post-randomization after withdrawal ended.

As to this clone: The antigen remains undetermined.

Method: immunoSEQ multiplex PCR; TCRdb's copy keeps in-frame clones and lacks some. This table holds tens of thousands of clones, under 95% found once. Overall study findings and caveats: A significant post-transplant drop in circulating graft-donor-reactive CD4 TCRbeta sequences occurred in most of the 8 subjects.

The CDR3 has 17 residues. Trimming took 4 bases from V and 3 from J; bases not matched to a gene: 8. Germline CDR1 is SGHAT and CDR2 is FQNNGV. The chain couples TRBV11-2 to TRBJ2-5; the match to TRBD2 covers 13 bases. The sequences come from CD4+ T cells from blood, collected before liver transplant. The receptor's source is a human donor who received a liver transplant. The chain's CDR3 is CASSSTIGTSGEETQYF. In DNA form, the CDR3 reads TGTGCCAGCAGCTCCACGATCGGGACTAGCGGGGAAGAGACCCAGTACTTC.